This T cell receptor beta chain comes out of a study of CD8 T cells in Susac syndrome. This clonotype was found once. Germline-derived CDR1 and CDR2 are SGHDN and FVKESK. This CDR3 has 12 residues. V lost 6 bases, J lost 2 bases, and 7 bases lay in between. With random hexamers, roughly 0.45 to 1 ug RNA was reverse transcribed. Each CDR3 protein is one row after TCRdb ran MiXCR on the immunoSEQ multiplex PCR reads. The sample contains around 140,000 distinct CDR3 sequences, roughly 80% of which appear only once. This chain joins TRBV14 and TRBJ1-2; D not resolved. The source material was CD8+ T cells from PBMCs. This TCR was sampled from a human donor with multiple sclerosis. The CDR3 nucleotides read TGTGCCAGCAGTGGGGTGAACTATGGCTACACCTTC. Its protein is CASSGVNYGYTF.